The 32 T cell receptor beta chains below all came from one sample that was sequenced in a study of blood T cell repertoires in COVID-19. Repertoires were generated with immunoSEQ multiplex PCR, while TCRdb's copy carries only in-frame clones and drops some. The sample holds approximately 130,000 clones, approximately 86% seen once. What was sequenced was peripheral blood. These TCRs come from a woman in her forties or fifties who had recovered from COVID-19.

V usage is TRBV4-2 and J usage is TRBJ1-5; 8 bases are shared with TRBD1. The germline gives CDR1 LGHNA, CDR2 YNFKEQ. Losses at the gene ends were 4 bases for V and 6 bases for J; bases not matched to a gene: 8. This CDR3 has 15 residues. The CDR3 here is CASSRDRGPGQPQHF. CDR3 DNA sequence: TGTGCCAGCAGCCGAGACAGGGGTCCAGGTCAGCCCCAGCATTTT.

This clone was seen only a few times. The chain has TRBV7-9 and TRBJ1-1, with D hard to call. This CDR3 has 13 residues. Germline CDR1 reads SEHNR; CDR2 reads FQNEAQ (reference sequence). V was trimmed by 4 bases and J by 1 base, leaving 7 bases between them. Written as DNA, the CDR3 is TGTGCCAGCAGCTCTCGACAGAACACTGAAGCTTTCTTT. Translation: CASSSRQNTEAFF. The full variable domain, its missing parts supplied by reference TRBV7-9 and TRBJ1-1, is DTGVSQNPRHKITKRGQNVTFRCDPISEHNRLYWYRQTLGQGPEFLTYFQNEAQLEKSRLLSDRFSAERPKGSFSTLEIQRTEQGDSAMYLCASSSRQNTEAFFGQGTRLTVV.

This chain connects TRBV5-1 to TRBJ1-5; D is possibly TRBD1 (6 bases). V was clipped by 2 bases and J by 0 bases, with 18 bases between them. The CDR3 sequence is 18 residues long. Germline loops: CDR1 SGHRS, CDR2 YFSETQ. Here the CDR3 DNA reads TGCGCCAGCAGCTTCAAATTCCGGACAGACCCTAGCAATCAGCCCCAGCATTTT. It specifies CASSFKFRTDPSNQPQHF.

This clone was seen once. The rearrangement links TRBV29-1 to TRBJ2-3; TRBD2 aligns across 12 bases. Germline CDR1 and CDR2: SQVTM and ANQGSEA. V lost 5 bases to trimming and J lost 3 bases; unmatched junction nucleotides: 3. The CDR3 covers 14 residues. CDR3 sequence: CSVTGLAGTDTQYF. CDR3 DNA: TGCAGCGTTACAGGACTAGCGGGAACAGATACGCAGTATTTT.

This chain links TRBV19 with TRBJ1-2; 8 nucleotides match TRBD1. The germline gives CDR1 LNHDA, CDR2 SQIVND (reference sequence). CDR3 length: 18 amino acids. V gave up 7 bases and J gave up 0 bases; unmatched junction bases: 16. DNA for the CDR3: TGTGCCAGTACCCCTAAACCCCCCGGACAGGGCGCTAACTATGGCTACACCTTC. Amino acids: CASTPKPPGQGANYGYTF.

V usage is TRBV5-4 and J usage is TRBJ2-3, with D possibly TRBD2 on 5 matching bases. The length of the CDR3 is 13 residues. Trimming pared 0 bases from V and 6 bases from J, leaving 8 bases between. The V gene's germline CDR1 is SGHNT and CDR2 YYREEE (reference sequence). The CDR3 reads CASSLASGDTQYF. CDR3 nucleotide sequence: TGTGCCAGCAGCTTGGCCTCGGGGGATACGCAGTATTTT. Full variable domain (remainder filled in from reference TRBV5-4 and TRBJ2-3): ETGVTQSPTHLIKTRGQQVTLRCSSQSGHNTVSWYQQALGQGPQFIFQYYREEENGRGNFPPRFSGLQFPNYSSELNVNALELDDSALYLCASSLASGDTQYFGPGTRLTVL.

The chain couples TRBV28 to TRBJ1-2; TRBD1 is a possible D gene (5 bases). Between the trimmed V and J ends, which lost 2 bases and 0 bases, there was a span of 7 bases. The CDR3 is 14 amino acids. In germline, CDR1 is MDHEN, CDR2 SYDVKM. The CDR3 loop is CASSLDSSNYGYTF. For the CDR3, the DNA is TGTGCCAGCAGTTTAGACAGTTCTAACTATGGCTACACCTTC.

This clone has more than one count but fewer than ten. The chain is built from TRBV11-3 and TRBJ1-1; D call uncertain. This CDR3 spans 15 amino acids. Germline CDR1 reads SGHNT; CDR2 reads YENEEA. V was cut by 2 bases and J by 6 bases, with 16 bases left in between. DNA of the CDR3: TGTGCCAGCAGCTTAAGTCACGGAGGGTCTGCTGAAGCTTTCTTT. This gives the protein CASSLSHGGSAEAFF. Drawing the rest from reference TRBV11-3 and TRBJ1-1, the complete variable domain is EAGVVQSPRYKIIEKKQPVAFWCNPISGHNTLYWYLQNLGQGPELLIRYENEEAVDDSQLPKDRFSAERLKGVDSTLKIQPAELGDSAVYLCASSLSHGGSAEAFFGQGTRLTVV.

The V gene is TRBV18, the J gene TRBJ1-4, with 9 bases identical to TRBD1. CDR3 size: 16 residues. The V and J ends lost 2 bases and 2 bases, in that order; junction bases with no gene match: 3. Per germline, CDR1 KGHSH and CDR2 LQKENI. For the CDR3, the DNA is TGTGCCAGCTCACCAACAGGGGGCTCGACTAATGAAAAACTGTTTTTT. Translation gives CASSPTGGSTNEKLFF.

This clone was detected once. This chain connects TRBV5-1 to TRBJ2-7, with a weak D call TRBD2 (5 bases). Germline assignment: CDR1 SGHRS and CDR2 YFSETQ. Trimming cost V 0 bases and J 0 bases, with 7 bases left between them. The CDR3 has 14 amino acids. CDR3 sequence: CASSLEGSSYEQYF. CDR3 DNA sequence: TGCGCCAGCAGCTTGGAAGGGAGCTCCTACGAGCAGTACTTC.

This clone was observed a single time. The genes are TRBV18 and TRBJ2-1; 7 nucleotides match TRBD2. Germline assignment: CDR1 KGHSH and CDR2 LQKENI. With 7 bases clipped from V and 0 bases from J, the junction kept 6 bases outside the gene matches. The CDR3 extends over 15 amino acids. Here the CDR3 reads CASCPRGSSYNEQFF. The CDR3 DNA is TGTGCCAGCTGTCCGCGGGGGAGCTCCTACAATGAGCAGTTCTTC.

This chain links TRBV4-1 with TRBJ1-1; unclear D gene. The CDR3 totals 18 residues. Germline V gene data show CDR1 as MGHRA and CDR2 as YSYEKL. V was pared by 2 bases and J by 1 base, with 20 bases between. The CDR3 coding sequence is TGCGCCAGCAGCCAATTCCAGGTTATGGTGGATAAGAACACTGAAGCTTTCTTT. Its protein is CASSQFQVMVDKNTEAFF.

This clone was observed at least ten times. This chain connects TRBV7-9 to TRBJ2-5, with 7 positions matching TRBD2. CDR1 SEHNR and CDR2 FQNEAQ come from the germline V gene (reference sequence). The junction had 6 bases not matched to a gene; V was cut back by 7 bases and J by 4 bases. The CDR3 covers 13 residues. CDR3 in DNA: TGTGCCAGCATCCAAACGGGGGGAGAGACCCAGTACTTC. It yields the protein CASIQTGGETQYF.

DNA for the CDR3: TGCGCCAGCAGCCAAGAGGGGCAGGCCCGACGTGAAGCTTTCTTT. This sequence encodes CASSQEGQARREAFF. The V call is TRBV4-1, the J call TRBJ1-1; the D gene is possibly TRBD1 (5 bases). The germline gives CDR1 MGHRA, CDR2 YSYEKL. The CDR3 extends over 15 amino acids. V lost 0 bases and J 7 bases, leaving 15 bases between the germline ends.

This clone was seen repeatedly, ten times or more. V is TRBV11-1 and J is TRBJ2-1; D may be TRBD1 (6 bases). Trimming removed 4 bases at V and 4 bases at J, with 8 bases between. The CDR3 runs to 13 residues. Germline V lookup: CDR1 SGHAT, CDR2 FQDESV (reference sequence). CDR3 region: CASSWGQYNEQFF. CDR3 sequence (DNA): TGTGCCAGCAGCTGGGGACAATACAATGAGCAGTTCTTC.

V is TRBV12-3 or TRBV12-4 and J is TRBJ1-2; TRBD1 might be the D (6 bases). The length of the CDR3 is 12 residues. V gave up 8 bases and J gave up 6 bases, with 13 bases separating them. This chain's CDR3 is CASGGARHGYTF. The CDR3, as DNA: TGTGCCAGCGGGGGGGCCCGGCATGGCTACACCTTC.

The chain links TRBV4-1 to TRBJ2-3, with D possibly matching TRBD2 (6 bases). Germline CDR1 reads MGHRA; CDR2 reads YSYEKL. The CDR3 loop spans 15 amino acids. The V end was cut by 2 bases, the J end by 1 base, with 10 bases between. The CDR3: CASSQLRGGTDTQYF. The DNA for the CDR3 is TGCGCCAGCAGCCAATTGCGGGGAGGCACAGATACGCAGTATTTT.

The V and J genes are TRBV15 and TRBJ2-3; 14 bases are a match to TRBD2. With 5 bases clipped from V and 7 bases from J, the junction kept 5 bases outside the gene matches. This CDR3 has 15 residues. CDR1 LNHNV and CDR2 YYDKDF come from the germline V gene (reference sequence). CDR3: CATSSRLAGGYTQYF. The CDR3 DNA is TGTGCCACCAGCTCTAGACTAGCGGGAGGGTATACGCAGTATTTT. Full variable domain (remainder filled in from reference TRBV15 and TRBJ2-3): DAMVIQNPRYQVTQFGKPVTLSCSQTLNHNVMYWYQQKSSQAPKLLFHYYDKDFNNEADTPDNFQSRRPNTSFCFLDIRSPGLGDTAMYLCATSSRLAGGYTQYFGPGTRLTVL.

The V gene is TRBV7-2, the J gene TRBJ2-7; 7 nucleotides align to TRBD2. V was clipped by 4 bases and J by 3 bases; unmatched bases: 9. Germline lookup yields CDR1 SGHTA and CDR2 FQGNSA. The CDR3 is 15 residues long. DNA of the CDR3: TGTGCCAGCAGCTCGCTAGCGGAGACTGTCTACGAGCAGTACTTC. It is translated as CASSSLAETVYEQYF. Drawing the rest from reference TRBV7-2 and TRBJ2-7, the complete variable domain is GAGVSQSPSNKVTEKGKDVELRCDPISGHTALYWYRQSLGQGLEFLIYFQGNSAPDKSGLPSDRFSAERTGGSVSTLTIQRTQQEDSAVYLCASSSLAETVYEQYFGPGTRLTVT.

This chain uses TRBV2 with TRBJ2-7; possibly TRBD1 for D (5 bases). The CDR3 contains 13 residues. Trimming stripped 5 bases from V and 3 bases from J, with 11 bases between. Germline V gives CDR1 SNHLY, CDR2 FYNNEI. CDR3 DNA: TGTGCCAGCAGTTTCGGACAAAGCTACGAGCAGTACTTC. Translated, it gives CASSFGQSYEQYF.

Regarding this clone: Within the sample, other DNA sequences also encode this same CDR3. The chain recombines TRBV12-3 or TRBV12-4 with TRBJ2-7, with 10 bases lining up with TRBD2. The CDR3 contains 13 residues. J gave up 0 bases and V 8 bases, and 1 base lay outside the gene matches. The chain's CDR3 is CASRTSGSYEQYF. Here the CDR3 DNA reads TGTGCCAGCCGGACTAGCGGCTCCTACGAGCAGTACTTC.

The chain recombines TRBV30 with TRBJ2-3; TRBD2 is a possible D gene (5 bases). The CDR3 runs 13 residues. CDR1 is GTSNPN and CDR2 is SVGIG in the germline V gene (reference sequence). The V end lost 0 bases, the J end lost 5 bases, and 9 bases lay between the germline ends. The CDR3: CAWSVLAGDTQYF. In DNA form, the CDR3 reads TGTGCCTGGAGTGTACTGGCGGGAGATACGCAGTATTTT.

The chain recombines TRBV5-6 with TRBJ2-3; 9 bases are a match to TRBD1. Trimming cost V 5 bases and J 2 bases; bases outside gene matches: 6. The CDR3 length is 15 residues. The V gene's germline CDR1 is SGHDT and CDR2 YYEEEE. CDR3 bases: TGTGCCAGCAGACGACGGGACAGGGTCACAGATACGCAGTATTTT. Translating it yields CASRRRDRVTDTQYF. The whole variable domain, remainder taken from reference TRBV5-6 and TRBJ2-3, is DAGVTQSPTHLIKTRGQQVTLRCSPKSGHDTVSWYQQALGQGPQFIFQYYEEEERQRGNFPDRFSGHQFPNYSSELNVNALLLGDSALYLCASRRRDRVTDTQYFGPGTRLTVL.

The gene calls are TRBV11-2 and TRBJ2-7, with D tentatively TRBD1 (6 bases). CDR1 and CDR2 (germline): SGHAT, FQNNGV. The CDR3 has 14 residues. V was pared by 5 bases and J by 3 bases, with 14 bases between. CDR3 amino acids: CASSAQPGVYEQYF. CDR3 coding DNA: TGTGCCAGCAGCGCTCAGCCAGGGGTCTACGAGCAGTACTTC.

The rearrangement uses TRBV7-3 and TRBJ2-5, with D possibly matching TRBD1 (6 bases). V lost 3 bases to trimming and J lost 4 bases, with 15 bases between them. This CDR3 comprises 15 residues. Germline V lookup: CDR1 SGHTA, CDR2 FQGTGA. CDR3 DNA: TGTGCCAGCAGCTTTGGGGGCGGTTTGGTAGAGACCCAGTACTTC. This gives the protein CASSFGGGLVETQYF.

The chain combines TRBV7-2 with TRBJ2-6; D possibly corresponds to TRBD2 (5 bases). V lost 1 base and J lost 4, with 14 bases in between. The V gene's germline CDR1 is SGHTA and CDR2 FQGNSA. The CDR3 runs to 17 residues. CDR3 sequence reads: CASSLVIRGSGANVLTF. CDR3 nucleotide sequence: TGTGCCAGCAGCTTAGTAATACGGGGTTCGGGGGCCAACGTCCTGACTTTC.

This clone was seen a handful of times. Here the CDR3 DNA reads TGTGCCAGTAGGCGGGGCAGGGGGGCCTACGAGCAGTACTTC. This gives the protein CASRRGRGAYEQYF. V is TRBV19 and J is TRBJ2-7, with a possible D match to TRBD1 (7 bases). CDR3 length: 14 residues. CDR1 is LNHDA and CDR2 is SQIVND in the germline V gene (reference sequence). The V and J ends lost 6 bases and 2 bases respectively, with 14 bases between them.

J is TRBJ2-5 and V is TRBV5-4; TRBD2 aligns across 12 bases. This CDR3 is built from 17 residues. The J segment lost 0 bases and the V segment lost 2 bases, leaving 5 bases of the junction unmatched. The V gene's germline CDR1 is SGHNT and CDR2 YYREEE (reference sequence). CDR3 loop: CASSLVRLAGDQETQYF. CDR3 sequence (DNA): TGTGCCAGCAGCTTAGTCCGACTAGCGGGAGACCAAGAGACCCAGTACTTC.

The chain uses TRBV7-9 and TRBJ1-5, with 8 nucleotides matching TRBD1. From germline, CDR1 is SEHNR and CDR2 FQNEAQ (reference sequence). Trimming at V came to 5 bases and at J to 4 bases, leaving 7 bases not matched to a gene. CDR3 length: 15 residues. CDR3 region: CASSPPGDRNQPQHF. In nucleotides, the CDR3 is TGTGCCAGCAGCCCCCCCGGGGACAGGAATCAGCCCCAGCATTTT.

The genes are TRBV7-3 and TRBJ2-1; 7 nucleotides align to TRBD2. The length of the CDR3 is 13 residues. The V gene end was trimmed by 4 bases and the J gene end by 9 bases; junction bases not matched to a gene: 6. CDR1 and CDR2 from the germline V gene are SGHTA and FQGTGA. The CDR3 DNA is TGTGCCAGCAGCTGGCGGGAGTTCGGTGAGCAGTTCTTC. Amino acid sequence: CASSWREFGEQFF.

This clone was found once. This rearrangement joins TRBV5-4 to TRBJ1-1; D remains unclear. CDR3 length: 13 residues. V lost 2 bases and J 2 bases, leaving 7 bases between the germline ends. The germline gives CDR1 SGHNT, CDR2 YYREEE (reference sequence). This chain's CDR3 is CASSLTINTEAFF. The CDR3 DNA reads TGTGCCAGCAGCTTAACAATAAACACTGAAGCTTTCTTT.

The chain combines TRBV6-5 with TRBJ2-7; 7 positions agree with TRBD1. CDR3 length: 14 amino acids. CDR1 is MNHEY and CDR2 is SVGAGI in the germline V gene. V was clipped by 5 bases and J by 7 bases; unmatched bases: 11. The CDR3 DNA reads TGTGCCAGCAGTCCCAGTGACAGGGCTGGGGAGCAGTACTTC. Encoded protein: CASSPSDRAGEQYF.